Listed below are T cell receptor beta chains from one sample, sequenced in a study of T cell repertoires in aging, cancer and after chemotherapy. TCRdb used MiXCR to reprocess the multiplex PCR reads, holding one entry per CDR3 protein. The sample lists 750 to 850 distinct CDR3 sequences, roughly half occurring once. Sequencing was performed on blood. All receptors derive from a human donor with a blood cancer. Both conserved end residues are part of each CDR3. A D gene is named only where the DNA matches it firmly. Clone sizes are given selectively: once, few, many, or a class where the clone is expanded.

clone size | J gene | D gene | V gene | CDR3 protein | CDR3 DNA
- | TRBJ1-3 | - | TRBV7-4 | CASSKDSSGNTIYF | TGTGCCAGCAGCAAGGACAGCTCTGGAAACACCATATATTTT
- | TRBJ1-2 | TRBD1 | TRBV6-5 | CASSYKQGADYGYTF | TGTGCCAGCAGTTACAAACAGGGGGCAGACTATGGCTACACCTTC
once | TRBJ2-2 | - | TRBV6-5 | CASSPPNRGGELFF | TGTGCCAGCAGCCCCCCGAATAGGGGGGGGGAGCTGTTTTTT
- | TRBJ2-2 | TRBD2 | TRBV5-6 | CASSLMTSGAGELFF | TGTGCCAGCAGCTTGATGACTAGCGGGGCCGGGGAGCTGTTTTTT
- | TRBJ1-4 | - | TRBV9 | CASSAFPGPTNEKLFF | TGTGCCAGCAGCGCATTCCCGGGACCAACTAATGAAAAACTGTTTTTT
few | TRBJ1-2 | - | TRBV6-1 | CASSDRLGGYTF | TGTGCCAGCAGTGACCGGTTGGGCGGCTACACCTTC
large | TRBJ2-7 | - | TRBV11-2 | CASSWGSYEQYF | TGTGCCAGCAGCTGGGGCTCCTACGAGCAGTACTTC
- | TRBJ1-3 | - | TRBV30 | CAWREIGNTIYF | TGTGCCTGGAGAGAGATCGGAAACACCATATATTTT
- | TRBJ2-1 | TRBD2 | TRBV19 | CASSLGTSGRVNEQFF | TGTGCCAGTAGTCTTGGGACTAGCGGGAGGGTCAATGAGCAGTTCTTC